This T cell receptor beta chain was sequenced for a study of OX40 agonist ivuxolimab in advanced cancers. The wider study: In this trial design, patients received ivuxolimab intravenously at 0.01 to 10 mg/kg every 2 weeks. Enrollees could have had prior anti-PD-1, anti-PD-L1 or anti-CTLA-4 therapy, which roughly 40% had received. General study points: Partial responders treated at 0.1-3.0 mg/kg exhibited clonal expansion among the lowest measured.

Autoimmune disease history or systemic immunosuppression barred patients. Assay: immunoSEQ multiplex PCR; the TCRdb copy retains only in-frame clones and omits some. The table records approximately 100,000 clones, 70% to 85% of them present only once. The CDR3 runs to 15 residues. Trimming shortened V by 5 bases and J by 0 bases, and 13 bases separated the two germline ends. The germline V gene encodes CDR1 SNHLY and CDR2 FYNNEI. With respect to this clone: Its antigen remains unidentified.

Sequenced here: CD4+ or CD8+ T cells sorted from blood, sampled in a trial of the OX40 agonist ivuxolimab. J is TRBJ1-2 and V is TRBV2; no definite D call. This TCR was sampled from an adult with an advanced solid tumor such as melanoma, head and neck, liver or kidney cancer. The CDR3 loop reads CASSRGRLANYGYTF. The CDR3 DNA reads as TGTGCCAGCAGTCGTGGCAGACTAGCTAACTATGGCTACACCTTC. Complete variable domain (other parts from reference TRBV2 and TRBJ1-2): EPEVTQTPSHQVTQMGQEVILRCVPISNHLYFYWYRQILGQKVEFLVSFYNNEISEKSEIFDDQFSVERPDGSNFTLKIRSTKLEDSAMYFCASSRGRLANYGYTFGSGTRLTVV.